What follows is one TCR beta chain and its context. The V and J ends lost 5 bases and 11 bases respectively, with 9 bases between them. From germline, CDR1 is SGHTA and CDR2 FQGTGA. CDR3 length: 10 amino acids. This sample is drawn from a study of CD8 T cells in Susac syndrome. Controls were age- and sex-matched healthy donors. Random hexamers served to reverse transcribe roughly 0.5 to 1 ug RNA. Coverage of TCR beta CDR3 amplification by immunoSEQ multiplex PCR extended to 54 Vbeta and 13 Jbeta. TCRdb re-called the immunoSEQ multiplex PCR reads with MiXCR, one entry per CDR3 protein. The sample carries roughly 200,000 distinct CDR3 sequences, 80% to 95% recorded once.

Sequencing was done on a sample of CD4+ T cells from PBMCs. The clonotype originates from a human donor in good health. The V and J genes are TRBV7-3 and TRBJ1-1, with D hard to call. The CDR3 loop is CASSRLSAFF. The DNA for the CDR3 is TGTGCCAGCAGCCGGCTTTCGGCTTTCTTT.